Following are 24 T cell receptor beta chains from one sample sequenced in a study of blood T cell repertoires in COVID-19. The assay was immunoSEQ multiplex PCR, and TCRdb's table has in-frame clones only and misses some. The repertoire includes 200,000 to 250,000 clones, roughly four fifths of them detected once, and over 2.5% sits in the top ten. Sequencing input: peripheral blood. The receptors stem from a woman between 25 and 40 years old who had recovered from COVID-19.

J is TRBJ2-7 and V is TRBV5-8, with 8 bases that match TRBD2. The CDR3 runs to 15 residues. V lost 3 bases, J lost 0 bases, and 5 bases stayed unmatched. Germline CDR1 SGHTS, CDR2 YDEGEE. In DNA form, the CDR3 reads TGTGCCAGCAGCTCTGGACTAGCCGTCTCCTACGAGCAGTACTTC. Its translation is CASSSGLAVSYEQYF.

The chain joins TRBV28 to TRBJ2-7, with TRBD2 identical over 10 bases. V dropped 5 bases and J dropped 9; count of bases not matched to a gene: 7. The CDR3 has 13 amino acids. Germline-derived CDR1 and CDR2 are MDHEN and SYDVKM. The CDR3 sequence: CASSVTSGLGQYF. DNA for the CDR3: TGTGCCAGCAGTGTGACTAGCGGGTTAGGGCAGTACTTC.

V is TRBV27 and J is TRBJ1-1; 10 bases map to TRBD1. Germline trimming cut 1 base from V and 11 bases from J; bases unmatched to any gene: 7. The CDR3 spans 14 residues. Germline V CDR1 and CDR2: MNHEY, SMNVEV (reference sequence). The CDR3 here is CASSLLGDRGRAFF. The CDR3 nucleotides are TGTGCCAGCAGTTTATTAGGGGACAGGGGAAGGGCTTTCTTT.

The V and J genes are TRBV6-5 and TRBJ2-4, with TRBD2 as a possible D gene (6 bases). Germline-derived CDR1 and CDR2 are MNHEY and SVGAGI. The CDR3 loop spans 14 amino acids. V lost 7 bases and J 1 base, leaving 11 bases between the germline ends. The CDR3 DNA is TGTGCCAGCACGGAGGGGATGGCCAAAAACATTCAGTACTTC. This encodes CASTEGMAKNIQYF.

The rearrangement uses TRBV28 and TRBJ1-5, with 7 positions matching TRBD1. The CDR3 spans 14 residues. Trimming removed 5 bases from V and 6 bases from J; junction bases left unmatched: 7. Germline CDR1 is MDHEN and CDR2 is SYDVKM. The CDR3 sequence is CASSPGGMSQPQHF. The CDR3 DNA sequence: TGTGCCAGCAGTCCAGGGGGAATGAGTCAGCCCCAGCATTTT. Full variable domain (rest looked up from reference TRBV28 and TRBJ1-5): DVKVTQSSRYLVKRTGEKVFLECVQDMDHENMFWYRQDPGLGLRLIYFSYDVKMKEKGDIPEGYSVSREKKERFSLILESASTNQTSMYLCASSPGGMSQPQHFGDGTRLSIL.

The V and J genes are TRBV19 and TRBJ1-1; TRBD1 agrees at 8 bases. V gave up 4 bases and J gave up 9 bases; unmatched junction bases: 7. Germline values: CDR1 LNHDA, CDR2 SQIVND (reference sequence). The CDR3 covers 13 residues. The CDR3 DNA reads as TGTGCCAGTAGTACCACCGGACAGGGCAAAGCTTTCTTT. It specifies CASSTTGQGKAFF.

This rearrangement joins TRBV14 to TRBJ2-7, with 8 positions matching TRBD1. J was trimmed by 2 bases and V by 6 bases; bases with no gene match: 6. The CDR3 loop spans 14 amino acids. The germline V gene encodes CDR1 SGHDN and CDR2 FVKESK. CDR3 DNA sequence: TGTGCCAGCAGTCCCGGGACAGGCCCCTACGAGCAGTACTTC. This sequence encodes CASSPGTGPYEQYF.

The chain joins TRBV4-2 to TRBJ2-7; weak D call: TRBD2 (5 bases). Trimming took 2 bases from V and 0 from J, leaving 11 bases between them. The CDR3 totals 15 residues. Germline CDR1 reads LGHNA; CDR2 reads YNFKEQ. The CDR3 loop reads CASSQSGISSYEQYF. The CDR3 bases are TGTGCCAGCAGCCAATCCGGGATAAGCTCCTACGAGCAGTACTTC.

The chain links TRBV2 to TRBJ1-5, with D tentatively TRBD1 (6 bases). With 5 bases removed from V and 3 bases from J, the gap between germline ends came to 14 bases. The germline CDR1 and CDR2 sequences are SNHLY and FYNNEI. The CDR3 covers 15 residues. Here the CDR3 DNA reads TGTGCCAGCAGTTCTCCGGACAGAAACAATCAGCCCCAGCATTTT. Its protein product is CASSSPDRNNQPQHF.

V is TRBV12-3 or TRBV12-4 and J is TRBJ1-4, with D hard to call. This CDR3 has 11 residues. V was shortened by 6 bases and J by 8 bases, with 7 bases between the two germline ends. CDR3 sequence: CASSLQEKLFF. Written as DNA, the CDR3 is TGTGCCAGCAGCCTCCAGGAAAAACTGTTTTTT.

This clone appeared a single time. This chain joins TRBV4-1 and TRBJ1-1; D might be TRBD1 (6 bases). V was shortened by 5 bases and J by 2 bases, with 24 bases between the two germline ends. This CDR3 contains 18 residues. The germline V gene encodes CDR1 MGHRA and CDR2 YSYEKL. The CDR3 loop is CASSSFRQALRGNTEAFF. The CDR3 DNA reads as TGCGCCAGCAGCTCCTTTAGACAGGCACTCCGGGGTAACACTGAAGCTTTCTTT.

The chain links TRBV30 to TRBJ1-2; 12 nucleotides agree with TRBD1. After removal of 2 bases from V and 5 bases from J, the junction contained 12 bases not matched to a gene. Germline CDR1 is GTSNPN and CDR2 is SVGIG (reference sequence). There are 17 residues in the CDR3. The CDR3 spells CAWSPMIGTGGGYGYTF. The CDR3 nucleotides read TGTGCCTGGAGTCCAATGATAGGGACAGGGGGCGGTTATGGCTACACCTTC.

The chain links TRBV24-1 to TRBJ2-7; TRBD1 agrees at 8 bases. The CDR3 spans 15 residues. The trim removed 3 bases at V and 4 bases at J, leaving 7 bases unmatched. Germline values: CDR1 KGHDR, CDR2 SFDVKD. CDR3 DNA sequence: TGTGCCACCAGTGATAACCCAGGGGGCTCTTACGAGCAGTACTTC. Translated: CATSDNPGGSYEQYF.

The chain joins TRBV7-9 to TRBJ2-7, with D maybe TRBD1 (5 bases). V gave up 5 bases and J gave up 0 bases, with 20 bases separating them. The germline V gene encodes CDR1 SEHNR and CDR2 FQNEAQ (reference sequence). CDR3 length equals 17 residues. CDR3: CASSHPKGAPTSYEQYF. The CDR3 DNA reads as TGTGCCAGCAGCCACCCAAAAGGGGCGCCAACCTCCTACGAGCAGTACTTC. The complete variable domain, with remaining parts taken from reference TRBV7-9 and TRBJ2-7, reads DTGVSQNPRHKITKRGQNVTFRCDPISEHNRLYWYRQTLGQGPEFLTYFQNEAQLEKSRLLSDRFSAERPKGSFSTLEIQRTEQGDSAMYLCASSHPKGAPTSYEQYFGPGTRLTVT.

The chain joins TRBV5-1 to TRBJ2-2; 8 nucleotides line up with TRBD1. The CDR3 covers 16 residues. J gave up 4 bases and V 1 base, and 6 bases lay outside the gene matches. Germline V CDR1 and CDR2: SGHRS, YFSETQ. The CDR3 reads CASSLPGGLGTGELFF. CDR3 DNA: TGCGCCAGCAGCTTGCCAGGGGGCTTGGGCACCGGGGAGCTGTTTTTT.

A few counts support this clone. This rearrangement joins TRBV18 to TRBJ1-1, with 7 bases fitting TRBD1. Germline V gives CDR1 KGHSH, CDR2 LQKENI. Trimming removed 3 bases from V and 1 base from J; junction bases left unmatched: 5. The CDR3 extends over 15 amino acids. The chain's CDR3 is CASSPRQGQNTEAFF. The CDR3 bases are TGTGCCAGCTCACCTCGACAGGGCCAGAACACTGAAGCTTTCTTT.

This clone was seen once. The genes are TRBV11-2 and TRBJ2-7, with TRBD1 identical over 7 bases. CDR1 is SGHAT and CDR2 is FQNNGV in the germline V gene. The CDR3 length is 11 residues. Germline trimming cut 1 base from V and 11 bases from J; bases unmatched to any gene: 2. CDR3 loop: CASSLAGQKYF. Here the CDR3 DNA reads TGTGCCAGCAGCTTAGCGGGACAGAAGTACTTC.

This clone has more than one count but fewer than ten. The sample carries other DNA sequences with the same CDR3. Written as DNA, the CDR3 is TGTGCTAGTGGTCCGAGTAGCTCCTACAATGAGCAGTTCTTC. Translated, it gives CASGPSSSYNEQFF. This chain links TRBV12-5 with TRBJ2-1; D is ambiguous. V lost 5 bases to trimming and J lost 0 bases, with 8 bases between them. The CDR3 is 14 residues long. The germline gives CDR1 LGHNT, CDR2 FRNRAP.

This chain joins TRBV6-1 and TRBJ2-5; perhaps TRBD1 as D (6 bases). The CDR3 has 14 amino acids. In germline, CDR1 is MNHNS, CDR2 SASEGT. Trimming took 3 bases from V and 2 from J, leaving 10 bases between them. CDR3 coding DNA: TGTGCCAGCAGTGATATAGGGGGTCAAGAGACCCAGTACTTC. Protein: CASSDIGGQETQYF.

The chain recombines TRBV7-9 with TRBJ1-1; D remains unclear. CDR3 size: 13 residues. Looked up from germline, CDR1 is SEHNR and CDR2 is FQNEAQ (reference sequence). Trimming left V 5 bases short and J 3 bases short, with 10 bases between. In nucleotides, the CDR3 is TGTGCCAGCAGCCCGTTGTCAGACACTGAAGCTTTCTTT. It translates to CASSPLSDTEAFF.

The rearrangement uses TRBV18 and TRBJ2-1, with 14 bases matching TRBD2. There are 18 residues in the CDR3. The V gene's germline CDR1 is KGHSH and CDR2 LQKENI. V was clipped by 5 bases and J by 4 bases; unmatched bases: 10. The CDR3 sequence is CASSDNPGLAGVYNEQFF. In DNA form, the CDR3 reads TGTGCCAGCTCAGACAATCCGGGACTAGCGGGAGTATACAATGAGCAGTTCTTC.

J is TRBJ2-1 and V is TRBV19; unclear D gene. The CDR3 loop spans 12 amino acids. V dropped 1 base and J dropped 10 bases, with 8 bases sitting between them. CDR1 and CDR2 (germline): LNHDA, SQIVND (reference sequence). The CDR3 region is CASSIAQAEQFF. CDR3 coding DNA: TGTGCCAGTAGTATAGCTCAGGCAGAGCAGTTCTTC.

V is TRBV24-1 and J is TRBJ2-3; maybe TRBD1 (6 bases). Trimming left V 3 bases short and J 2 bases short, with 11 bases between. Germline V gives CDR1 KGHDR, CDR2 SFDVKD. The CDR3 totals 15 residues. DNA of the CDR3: TGTGCCACCAGTGATATCGACAGGTCCACAGATACGCAGTATTTT. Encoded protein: CATSDIDRSTDTQYF.

The CDR3 nucleotides are TGTGCCAGCAGCCAAGGGTCTAGCCCAGGGGCAGATACGCAGTATTTT. This translates into CASSQGSSPGADTQYF. The V call is TRBV4-2, the J call TRBJ2-3; TRBD1 is a possible D gene (6 bases). The CDR3 is made up of 16 amino acids. The germline V gene has CDR1 LGHNA and CDR2 YNFKEQ. Trimming took 1 base from V and 4 from J, leaving 15 bases between them.